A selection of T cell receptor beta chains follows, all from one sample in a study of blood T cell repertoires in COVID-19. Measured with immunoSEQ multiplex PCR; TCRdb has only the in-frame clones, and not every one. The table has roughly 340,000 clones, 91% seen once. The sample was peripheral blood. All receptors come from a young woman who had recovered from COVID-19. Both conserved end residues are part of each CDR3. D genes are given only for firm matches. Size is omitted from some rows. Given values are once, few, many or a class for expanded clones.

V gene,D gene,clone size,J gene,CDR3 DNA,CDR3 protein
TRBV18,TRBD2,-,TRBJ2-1,TGTGCCAGCTCACCACCTGGTCTAGCGGGAGGAGGCAATGAGCAGTTCTTC,CASSPPGLAGGGNEQFF
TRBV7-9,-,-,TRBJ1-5,TGTGCCAGCAGCCCACCGGGGGGTCAGCCCCAGCATTTT,CASSPPGGQPQHF
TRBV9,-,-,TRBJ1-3,TGTGCCAGCAGCTTTCAGACTGGAAACACCATATATTTT,CASSFQTGNTIYF
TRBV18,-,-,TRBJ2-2,TGTGCCAGCTCACCCTTAGCAGGGTTCCCCGACACCGGGGAGCTGTTTTTT,CASSPLAGFPDTGELFF
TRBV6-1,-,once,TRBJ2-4,TGTGCCAGCAGTGATGCGGGCGGAAACATTCAGTACTTC,CASSDAGGNIQYF
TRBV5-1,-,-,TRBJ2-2,TGCGCCAGCAGCTCGGGGGGCCCGCGGCTCACCGGGGAGCTGTTTTTT,CASSSGGPRLTGELFF
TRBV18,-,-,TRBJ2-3,TGTGCCAGCTCACCAGGTGGGGAGGATACGCAGTATTTT,CASSPGGEDTQYF
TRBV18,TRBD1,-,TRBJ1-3,TGTGCCAGCTCACCCCGGACAGGGCCTAGCTCTGGAAACACCATATATTTT,CASSPRTGPSSGNTIYF
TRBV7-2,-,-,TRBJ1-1,TGTGCCAGCAGCTTAGGACAGCACACTGAAGCTTTCTTT,CASSLGQHTEAFF
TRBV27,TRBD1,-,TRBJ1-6,TGTGCCAGCAGTGAGGGACAGGGAAATTCACCCCTCCACTTT,CASSEGQGNSPLHF
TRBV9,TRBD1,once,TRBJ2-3,TGTGCCAGCAGCGCCCCAGGGGGTTGGACAGATACGCAGTATTTT,CASSAPGGWTDTQYF
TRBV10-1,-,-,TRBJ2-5,TGCGCCAGCAGTGAGTCCAGGGAAGAGACCCAGTACTTC,CASSESREETQYF
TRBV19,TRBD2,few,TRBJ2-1,TGTGCCAGTAGTATTTCTAGCGGGAGTCAATATGAGCAGTTCTTC,CASSISSGSQYEQFF
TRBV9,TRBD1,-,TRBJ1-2,TGTGCCAGCAGCTCCCAGGGGGCCCCTTATGGCTACACCTTC,CASSSQGAPYGYTF
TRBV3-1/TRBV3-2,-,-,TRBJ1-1,TGTGCCAGCAGACGGTCCAGGGACTATAACACTGAAGCTTTCTTT,CASRRSRDYNTEAFF
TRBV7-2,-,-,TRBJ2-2,TGTGCCAGCAGCCCGGTGAACACCGGGGAGCTGTTTTTT,CASSPVNTGELFF
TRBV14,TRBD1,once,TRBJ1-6,TGTGCCAGCAGCCCCCGGGACAGCCTTTATTCACCCCTCCACTTT,CASSPRDSLYSPLHF
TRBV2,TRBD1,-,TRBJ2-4,TGTGCCAGCAGGGCTTGGGACAGGGATGAGTTTGCCAAAAACATTCAGTACTTC,CASRAWDRDEFAKNIQYF
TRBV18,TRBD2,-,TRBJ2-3,TGTGCCAGCTCACCAACAACTAGCGGAAGCACAGATACGCAGTATTTT,CASSPTTSGSTDTQYF
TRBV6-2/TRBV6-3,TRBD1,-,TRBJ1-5,TGTGCCAGCAGTCCCACGGCAGGGGGTCAGCCCCAGCATTTT,CASSPTAGGQPQHF
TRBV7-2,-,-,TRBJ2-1,TGTGCCAGCAGGGTAAACGAGTACAGTGAGCAGTTCTTC,CASRVNEYSEQFF
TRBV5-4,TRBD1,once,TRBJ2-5,TGTGCCAGCAGCCAGTCAGGTGTCAGGGGGGAGACCCAGTACTTC,CASSQSGVRGETQYF
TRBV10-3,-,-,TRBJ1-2,TGTGCCGCCCAGGCAGTCTATGGCTACACCTTC,CAAQAVYGYTF
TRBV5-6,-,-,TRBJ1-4,TGTGCCAGCAGCTTGGAGAGTTATGGTGAAAAACTGTTTTTT,CASSLESYGEKLFF